These 6 T cell receptor beta chains came from one sample sequenced in a study of T cell clones after liver transplantation. TCRdb's copy holds only in-frame clones and misses some; the assay was immunoSEQ multiplex PCR. The table records tens of thousands of clones, about four fifths of them present only once. The starting material was CD4+ T cells from blood, obtained 12 months after liver transplant. The receptors were gathered from a human patient who received a liver transplant. Some T cells may be supplied by the graft donor.

The chain is built from TRBV6-1 and TRBJ2-2; 12 positions agree with TRBD2. There are 16 residues in the CDR3. CDR1 is MNHNS, CDR2 SASEGT, per germline. V shed 3 bases and J 6 bases; nucleotides not matched to a gene: 5. The CDR3 DNA follows: TGTGCCAGCAGTGAGCCGGGACTAGCGGGTCCCGGGGAGCTGTTTTTT. Amino acid sequence: CASSEPGLAGPGELFF.

The CDR3 spells CASSPPSGRAKNIQYF. As DNA, the CDR3 is TGTGCCAGCTCACCACCATCAGGGAGAGCCAAAAACATTCAGTACTTC. V usage is TRBV18 and J usage is TRBJ2-4; D tentatively fits TRBD1 or TRBD2 (5 bases each). The CDR3 is 16 residues long. V dropped 0 bases and J dropped 0 bases, with 9 bases sitting between them. The germline V gene has CDR1 KGHSH and CDR2 LQKENI.

The chain joins TRBV7-2 to TRBJ1-1; D is unresolved. V lost 7 bases, J lost 1 base, and 10 bases lay in between. This CDR3 has 13 amino acids. From germline, CDR1 is SGHTA and CDR2 FQGNSA. CDR3 region: CASKVGGNTEAFF. The CDR3 region has the DNA TGTGCCAGCAAAGTGGGCGGGAACACTGAAGCTTTCTTT.

Only a few counts were recorded for this clone. In the same sample, other DNA sequences code for this CDR3. This chain joins TRBV2 and TRBJ2-5, with D uncertain. The CDR3 has 11 residues. The germline CDR1 and CDR2 sequences are SNHLY and FYNNEI. V shed 7 bases and J shed 2 bases, with 5 bases lying between them. CDR3 in amino acids: CASKFQETQYF. CDR3 nucleotide sequence: TGTGCCAGCAAGTTTCAAGAGACCCAGTACTTC.

V gene TRBV28 combines with J gene TRBJ1-1; no firm D call. The V gene's germline CDR1 is MDHEN and CDR2 SYDVKM. The CDR3 contains 15 residues. Trimming took off 0 bases at V and 3 bases at J, with 11 bases between the two ends. The CDR3 sequence: CASSLWRTLHTEAFF. The DNA of the CDR3 is TGTGCCAGCAGTTTATGGAGGACCCTCCACACTGAAGCTTTCTTT.

V usage is TRBV5-1 and J usage is TRBJ2-2, with 7 bases lining up with TRBD2. There are 15 residues in the CDR3. CDR1 and CDR2 (germline): SGHRS, YFSETQ. V shed 5 bases, J shed 3 bases, and the junction held 7 bases outside the gene matches. CDR3 amino acids: CASSLTSSYTGELFF. The CDR3 DNA sequence: TGCGCCAGCAGTTTGACTAGCAGTTACACCGGGGAGCTGTTTTTT.